A single TCR beta chain is shown here with its context. Antigen unknown. The data were produced by immunoSEQ multiplex PCR, yet TCRdb's version contains in-frame clones alone and is incomplete. The table records 260,000 or so clones, around nine tenths of them present only once. This sample is drawn from a study of cytomegalovirus exposure and HLA in healthy donors. Study outcomes and limitations: Reports described diagnosis of cytomegalovirus status by the classifier as highly specific and sensitive. Some TCR beta chains (164 of them) were listed as cytomegalovirus-associated. First-cohort TCR clusters tended to co-occur in the 90 to 150 validation repertoires, a later analysis found. The dataset shows that most TCR sequences were rare, while some public TCRs occurred in many donors.

The CDR3 is 15 residues long. Germline CDR1 is LGHNA and CDR2 is YSLEER. V lost 0 bases to trimming and J lost 4 bases; unmatched junction nucleotides: 0. The sequenced sample was PBMCs. The chain uses TRBV4-3 and TRBJ2-7, with 13 bases identical to TRBD2. The clonotype was recovered from a man between 18 and 29 years old in good health and CMV-seronegative. CDR3 loop: CASSQELAGGYEQYF. The DNA of the CDR3 is TGCGCCAGCAGCCAAGAACTAGCGGGGGGGTACGAGCAGTACTTC.